The clone carrying this T cell receptor (beta chain) was counted a few times. Its antigen is undetermined. TCRdb ran MiXCR on the 5' RACE reads and lists one entry per CDR3 protein. The sample carries approximately 300,000 distinct CDR3 sequences, around 11% recorded once. V lost 2 bases, J lost 1 base, and 9 bases lay in between. This CDR3 spans 14 amino acids. Per the germline V gene, CDR1 is SEHNR and CDR2 is FQNEAQ (reference sequence). The data originate from a study of T cells after yellow fever vaccination. General observations from the study: Secondary responses were weaker yet peaked faster, day 5 versus 15. There was a small share of clonotypes that showed up in both the CD4 and CD8 compartments.

This TCR was recovered from a man aged 18 to 35 who received the YFV17D yellow fever vaccine. The material sequenced was CD4+ T cells sorted from PBMCs, taken 45 days after the yellow fever booster vaccination. The chain links TRBV7-9 to TRBJ2-7; D remains unclear. The CDR3 sequence: CASSLSTASYEQYF. The CDR3 nucleotides read TGTGCCAGCAGCTTATCCACAGCTTCCTACGAGCAGTACTTC.